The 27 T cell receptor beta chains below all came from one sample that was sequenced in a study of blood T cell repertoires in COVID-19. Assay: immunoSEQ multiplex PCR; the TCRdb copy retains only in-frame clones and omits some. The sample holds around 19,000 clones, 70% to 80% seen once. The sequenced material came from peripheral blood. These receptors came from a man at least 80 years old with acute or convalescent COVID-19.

CDR3 in DNA: TGTGCCACCAGTGAGACAGGGAAGAGCAATCAGCCCCAGCATTTT. It yields the protein CATSETGKSNQPQHF. The chain carries TRBV24-1 and TRBJ1-5, with 7 bases fitting TRBD1. Germline V gene lookup returns CDR1 KGHDR and CDR2 SFDVKD. Unmatched junction bases numbered 3, after V lost 4 bases and J lost 1 base. This CDR3 is 15 amino acids long.

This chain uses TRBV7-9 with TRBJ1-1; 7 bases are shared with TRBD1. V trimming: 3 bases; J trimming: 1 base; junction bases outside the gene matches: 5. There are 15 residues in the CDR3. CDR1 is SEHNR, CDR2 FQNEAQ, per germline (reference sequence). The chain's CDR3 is CASSFSDRANTEAFF. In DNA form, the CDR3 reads TGTGCCAGCAGCTTTTCCGACAGGGCGAACACTGAAGCTTTCTTT.

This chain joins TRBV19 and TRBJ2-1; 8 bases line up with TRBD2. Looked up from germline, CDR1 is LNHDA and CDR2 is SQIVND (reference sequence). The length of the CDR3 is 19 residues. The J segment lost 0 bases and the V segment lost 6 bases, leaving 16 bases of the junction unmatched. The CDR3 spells CASSRPAGALGNSYNEQFF. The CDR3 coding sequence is TGTGCCAGTAGCCGCCCAGCGGGAGCCCTGGGAAACTCCTACAATGAGCAGTTCTTC.

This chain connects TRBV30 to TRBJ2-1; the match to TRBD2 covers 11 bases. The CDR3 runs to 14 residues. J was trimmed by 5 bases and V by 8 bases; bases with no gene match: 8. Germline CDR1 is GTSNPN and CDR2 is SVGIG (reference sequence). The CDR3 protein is CALIAGGPHNEQFF. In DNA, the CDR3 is TGTGCCCTCATAGCGGGAGGGCCCCACAATGAGCAGTTCTTC.

The CDR3 is CASSYLGHEQFF. In nucleotides, the CDR3 is TGTGCCAGCAGTTACCTGGGCCATGAGCAGTTCTTC. This chain links TRBV6-6 with TRBJ2-1, with unresolved D. The CDR3 is 12 amino acids. Germline lookup yields CDR1 MNHNY and CDR2 SVGAGI (reference sequence). The V end lost 2 bases, the J end lost 8 bases, and 7 bases lay between the germline ends.

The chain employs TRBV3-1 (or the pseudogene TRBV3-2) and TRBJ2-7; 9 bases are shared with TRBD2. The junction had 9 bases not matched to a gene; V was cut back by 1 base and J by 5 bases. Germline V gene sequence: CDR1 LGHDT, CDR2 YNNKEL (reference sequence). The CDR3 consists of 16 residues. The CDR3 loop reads CASSQGALAGANEQYF. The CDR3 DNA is TGTGCCAGCAGCCAAGGGGCCTTAGCGGGAGCGAACGAGCAGTACTTC.

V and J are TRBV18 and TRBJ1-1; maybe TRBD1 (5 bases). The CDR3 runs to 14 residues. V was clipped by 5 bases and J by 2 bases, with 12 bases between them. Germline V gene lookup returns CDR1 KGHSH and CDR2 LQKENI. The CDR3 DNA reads TGTGCCAGCTCATCATCGACAGCTAACACTGAAGCTTTCTTT. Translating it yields CASSSSTANTEAFF.

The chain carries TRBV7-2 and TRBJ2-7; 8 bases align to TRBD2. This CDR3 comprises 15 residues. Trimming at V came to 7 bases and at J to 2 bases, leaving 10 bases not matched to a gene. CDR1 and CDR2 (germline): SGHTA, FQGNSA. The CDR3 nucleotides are TGTGCCAGCAAAGTAACTAGCGGCTATACCTACGAGCAGTACTTC. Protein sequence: CASKVTSGYTYEQYF.

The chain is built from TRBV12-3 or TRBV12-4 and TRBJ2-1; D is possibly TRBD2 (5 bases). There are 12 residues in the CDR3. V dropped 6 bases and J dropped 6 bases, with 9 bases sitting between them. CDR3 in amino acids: CASRVGLNEQFF. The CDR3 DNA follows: TGTGCCAGCAGGGTTGGACTCAATGAGCAGTTCTTC.

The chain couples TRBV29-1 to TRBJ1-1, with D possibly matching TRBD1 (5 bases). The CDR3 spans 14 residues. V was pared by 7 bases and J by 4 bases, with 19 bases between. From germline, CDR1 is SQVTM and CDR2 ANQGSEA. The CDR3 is CSATLGGLGTEAFF. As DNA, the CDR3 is TGCAGCGCAACTCTCGGGGGGTTGGGCACTGAAGCTTTCTTT.

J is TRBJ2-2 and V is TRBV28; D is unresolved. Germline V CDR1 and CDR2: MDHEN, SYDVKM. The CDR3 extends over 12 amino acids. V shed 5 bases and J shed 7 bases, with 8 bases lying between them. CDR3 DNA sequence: TGTGCCAGCAGTCCTCGGTACGGGGAGCTGTTTTTT. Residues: CASSPRYGELFF.

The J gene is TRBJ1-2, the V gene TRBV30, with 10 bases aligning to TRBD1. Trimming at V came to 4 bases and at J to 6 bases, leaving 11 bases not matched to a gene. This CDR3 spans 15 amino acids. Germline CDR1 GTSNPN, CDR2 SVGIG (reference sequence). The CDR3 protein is CAWTGTGVNTDGYTF. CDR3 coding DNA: TGTGCCTGGACAGGGACAGGGGTAAACACAGATGGCTACACCTTC.

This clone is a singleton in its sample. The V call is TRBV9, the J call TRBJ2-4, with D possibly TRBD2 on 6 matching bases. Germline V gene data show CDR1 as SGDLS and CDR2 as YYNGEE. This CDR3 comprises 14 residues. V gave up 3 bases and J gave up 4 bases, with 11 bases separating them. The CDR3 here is CASSGTGGKNIQYF. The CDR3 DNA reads TGTGCCAGCAGCGGTACAGGAGGGAAAAACATTCAGTACTTC.

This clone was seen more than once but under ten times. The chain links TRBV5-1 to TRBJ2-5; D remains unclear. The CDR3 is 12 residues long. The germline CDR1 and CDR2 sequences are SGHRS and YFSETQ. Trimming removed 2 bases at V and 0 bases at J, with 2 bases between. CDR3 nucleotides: TGCGCCAGCAGCTTCGACCAAGAGACCCAGTACTTC. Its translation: CASSFDQETQYF.

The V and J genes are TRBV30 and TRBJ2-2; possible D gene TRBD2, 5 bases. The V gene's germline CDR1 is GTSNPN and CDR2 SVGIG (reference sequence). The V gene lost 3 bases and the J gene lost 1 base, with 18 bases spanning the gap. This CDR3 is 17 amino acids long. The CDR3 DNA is TGTGCCTGGAGGACCCTGGCGGGCCACCTGAACACCGGGGAGCTGTTTTTT. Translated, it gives CAWRTLAGHLNTGELFF.

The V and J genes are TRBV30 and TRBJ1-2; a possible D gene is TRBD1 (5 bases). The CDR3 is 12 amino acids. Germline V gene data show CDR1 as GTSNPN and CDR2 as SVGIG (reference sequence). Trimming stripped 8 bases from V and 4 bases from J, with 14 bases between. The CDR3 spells CAGQGSGYGYTF. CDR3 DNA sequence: TGTGCCGGCCAGGGATCGGGCTATGGCTACACCTTC.

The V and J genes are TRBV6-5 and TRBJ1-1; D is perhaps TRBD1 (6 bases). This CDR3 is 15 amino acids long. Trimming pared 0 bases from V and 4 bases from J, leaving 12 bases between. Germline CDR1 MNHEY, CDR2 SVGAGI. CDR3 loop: CASSYSEGGRTEAFF. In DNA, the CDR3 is TGTGCCAGCAGTTACTCGGAAGGGGGTCGCACTGAAGCTTTCTTT.

The CDR3 region has the DNA TGCGCCAGCAGCCAAGTTCAAGGCGGAGGGACCTCCTACGAGCAGTACTTC. Its protein product is CASSQVQGGGTSYEQYF. The rearrangement uses TRBV4-1 and TRBJ2-7; TRBD2 might be the D (6 bases). Germline CDR1 MGHRA, CDR2 YSYEKL. This CDR3 spans 17 amino acids. V gave up 1 base and J gave up 0 bases, with 16 bases separating them.

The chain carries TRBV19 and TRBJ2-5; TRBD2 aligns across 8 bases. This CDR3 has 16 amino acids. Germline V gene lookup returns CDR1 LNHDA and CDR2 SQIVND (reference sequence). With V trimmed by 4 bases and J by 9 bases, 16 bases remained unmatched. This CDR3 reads CASSTPGEREFFAQYF. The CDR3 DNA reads TGTGCCAGTAGTACCCCCGGGGAGCGGGAGTTTTTTGCCCAGTACTTC.

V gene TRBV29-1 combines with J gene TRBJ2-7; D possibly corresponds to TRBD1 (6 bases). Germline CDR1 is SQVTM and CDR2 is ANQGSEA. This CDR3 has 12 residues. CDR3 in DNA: TGCAGTTATGTAGGGGGTATCAACGAGCAGTACTTC. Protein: CSYVGGINEQYF.

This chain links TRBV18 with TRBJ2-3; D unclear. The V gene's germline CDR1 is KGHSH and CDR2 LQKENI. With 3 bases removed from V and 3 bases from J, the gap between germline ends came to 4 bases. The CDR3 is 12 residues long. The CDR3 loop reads CASSPSTDTQYF. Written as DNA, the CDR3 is TGTGCCAGCTCACCGTCAACAGATACGCAGTATTTT.

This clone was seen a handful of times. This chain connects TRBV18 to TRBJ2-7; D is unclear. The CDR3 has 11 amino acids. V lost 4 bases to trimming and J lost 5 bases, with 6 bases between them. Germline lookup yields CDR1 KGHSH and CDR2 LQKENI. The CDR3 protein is CASSQQDEQYF. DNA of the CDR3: TGTGCCAGCTCACAACAAGACGAGCAGTACTTC. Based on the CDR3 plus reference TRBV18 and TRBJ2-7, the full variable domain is NAGVMQNPRHLVRRRGQEARLRCSPMKGHSHVYWYRQLPEEGLKFMVYLQKENIIDESGMPKERFSAEFPKEGPSILRIQQVVRGDSAAYFCASSQQDEQYFGPGTRLTVT.

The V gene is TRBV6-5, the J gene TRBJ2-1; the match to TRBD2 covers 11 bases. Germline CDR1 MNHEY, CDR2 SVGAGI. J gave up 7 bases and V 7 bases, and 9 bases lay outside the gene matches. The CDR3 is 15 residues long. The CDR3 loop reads CASTLAGGTENEQFF. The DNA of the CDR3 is TGTGCCAGCACGCTAGCGGGAGGTACGGAAAATGAGCAGTTCTTC.

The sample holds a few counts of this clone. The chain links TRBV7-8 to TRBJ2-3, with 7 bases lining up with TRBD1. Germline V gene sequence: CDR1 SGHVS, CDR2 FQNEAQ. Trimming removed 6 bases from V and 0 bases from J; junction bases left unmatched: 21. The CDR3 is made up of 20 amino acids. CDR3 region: CASSHGTAPRRSISTDTQYF. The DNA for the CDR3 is TGTGCCAGCAGTCACGGGACAGCCCCACGTCGATCCATCAGCACAGATACGCAGTATTTT.

The CDR3 DNA sequence: TGTGCCTGGGAGGGGGCGCGGAGAAACACCATATATTTT. Translating it yields CAWEGARRNTIYF. This rearrangement joins TRBV30 to TRBJ1-3, with TRBD1 identical over 7 bases. The CDR3 is 13 residues long. Germline V gives CDR1 GTSNPN, CDR2 SVGIG (reference sequence). V shed 5 bases and J 5 bases; nucleotides not matched to a gene: 6.

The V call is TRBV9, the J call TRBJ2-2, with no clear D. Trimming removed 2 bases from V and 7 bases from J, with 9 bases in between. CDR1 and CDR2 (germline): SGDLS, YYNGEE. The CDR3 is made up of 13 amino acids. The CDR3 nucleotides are TGTGCCAGCAGCGTGCAGGTTGGCGGGGAGCTGTTTTTT. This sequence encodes CASSVQVGGELFF.

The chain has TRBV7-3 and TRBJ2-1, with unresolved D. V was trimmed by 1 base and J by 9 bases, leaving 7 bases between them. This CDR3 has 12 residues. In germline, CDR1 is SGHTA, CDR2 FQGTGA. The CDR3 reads CASSLITGEQFF. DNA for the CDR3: TGTGCCAGCAGCTTAATTACCGGTGAGCAGTTCTTC.